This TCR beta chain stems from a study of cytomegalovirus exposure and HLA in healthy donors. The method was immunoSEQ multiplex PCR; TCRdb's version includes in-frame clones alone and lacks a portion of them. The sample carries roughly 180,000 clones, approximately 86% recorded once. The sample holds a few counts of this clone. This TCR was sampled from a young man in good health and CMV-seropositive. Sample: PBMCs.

The CDR3 loop reads CASSVDVDRGNEQFF. The CDR3 nucleotides are TGTGCCAGCAGCGTAGATGTCGACAGGGGTAATGAGCAGTTCTTC. This chain links TRBV9 with TRBJ2-1; 8 positions match TRBD1. This CDR3 is 15 amino acids long. Germline lookup yields CDR1 SGDLS and CDR2 YYNGEE. Trimming removed 0 bases from V and 7 bases from J; junction bases left unmatched: 6.